This section outlines one T cell receptor (beta chain) sequence together with its context. Its specificity is unknown. This sequence may be a read error, since a much larger clone differs from it by one base. In every sequencing run, more than 180 million TCR-beta sequences were generated from 15-18 subjects. TCRdb independently ran MiXCR on the 5' RACE reads; one entry per CDR3 protein. This table has roughly 80,000 distinct CDR3 sequences, over 15% appearing once. Among the participants, healthy controls were blood bank volunteers in Maryland, USA. The sample originates from a study of neurological immune-mediated disorders. Findings of the study overall: HTLV-1-associated myelopathy ranked highest for TCR clonal expansion and multiple sclerosis lowest, beneath healthy controls.

Deletions cut 5 bases from V and 0 bases from J, with 11 bases between. The CDR3 spans 15 residues. Looked up from germline, CDR1 is MDHEN and CDR2 is SYDVKM. Sequenced material: PBMCs. This chain uses TRBV28 with TRBJ2-1; D remains unclear. The receptor was isolated from a woman between 35 and 50 years old in good health. The chain's CDR3 is CASSGIRSSYNEQFF. Here the CDR3 DNA reads TGTGCCAGCAGTGGGATACGAAGCTCCTACAATGAGCAGTTCTTC.